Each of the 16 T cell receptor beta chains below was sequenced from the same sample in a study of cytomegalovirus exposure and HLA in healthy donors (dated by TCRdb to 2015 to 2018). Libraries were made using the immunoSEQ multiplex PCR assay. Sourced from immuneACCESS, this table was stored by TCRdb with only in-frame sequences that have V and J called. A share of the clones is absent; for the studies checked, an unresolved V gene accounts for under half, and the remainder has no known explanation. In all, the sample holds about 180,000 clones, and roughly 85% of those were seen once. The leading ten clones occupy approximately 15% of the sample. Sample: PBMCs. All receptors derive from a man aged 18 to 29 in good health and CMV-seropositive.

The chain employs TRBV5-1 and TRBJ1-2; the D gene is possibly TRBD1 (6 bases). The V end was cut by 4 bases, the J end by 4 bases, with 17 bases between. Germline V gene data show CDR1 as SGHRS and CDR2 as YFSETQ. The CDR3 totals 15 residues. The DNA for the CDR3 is TGCGCCAGCAGCGATTGGGGGGGCAAGCCCTATGGCTACACCTTC. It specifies CASSDWGGKPYGYTF.

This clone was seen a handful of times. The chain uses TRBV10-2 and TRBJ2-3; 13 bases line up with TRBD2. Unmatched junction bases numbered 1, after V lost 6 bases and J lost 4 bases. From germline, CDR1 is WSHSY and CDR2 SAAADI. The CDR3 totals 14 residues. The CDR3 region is CASRLAGGADTQYF. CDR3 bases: TGCGCCAGCAGACTAGCGGGGGGGGCAGATACGCAGTATTTT.

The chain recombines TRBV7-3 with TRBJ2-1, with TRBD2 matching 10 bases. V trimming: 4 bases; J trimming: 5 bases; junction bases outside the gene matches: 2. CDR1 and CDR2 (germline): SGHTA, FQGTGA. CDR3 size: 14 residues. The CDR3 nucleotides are TGTGCCAGCAGCTCTAGCGGGGGCGACAATGAGCAGTTCTTC. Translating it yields CASSSSGGDNEQFF.

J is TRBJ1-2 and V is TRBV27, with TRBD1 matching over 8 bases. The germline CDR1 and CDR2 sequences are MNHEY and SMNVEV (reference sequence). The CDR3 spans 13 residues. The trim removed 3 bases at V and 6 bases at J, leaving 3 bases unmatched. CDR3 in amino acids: CASSFTGGDGYTF. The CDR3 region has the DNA TGTGCCAGCAGTTTTACAGGGGGAGATGGCTACACCTTC.

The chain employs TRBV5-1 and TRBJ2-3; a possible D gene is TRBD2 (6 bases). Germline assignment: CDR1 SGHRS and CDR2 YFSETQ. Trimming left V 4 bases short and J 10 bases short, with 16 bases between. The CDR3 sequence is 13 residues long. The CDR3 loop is CASSVGTSEPQYF. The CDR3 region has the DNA TGCGCCAGCAGCGTTGGGACTTCTGAGCCGCAGTATTTT.

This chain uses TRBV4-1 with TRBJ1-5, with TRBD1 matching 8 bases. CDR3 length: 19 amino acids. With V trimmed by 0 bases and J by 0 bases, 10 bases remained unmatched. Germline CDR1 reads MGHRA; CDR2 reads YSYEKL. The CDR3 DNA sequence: TGCGCCAGCAGCCAAGAACTACTACAGGGGGGGTATAGCAATCAGCCCCAGCATTTT. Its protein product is CASSQELLQGGYSNQPQHF.

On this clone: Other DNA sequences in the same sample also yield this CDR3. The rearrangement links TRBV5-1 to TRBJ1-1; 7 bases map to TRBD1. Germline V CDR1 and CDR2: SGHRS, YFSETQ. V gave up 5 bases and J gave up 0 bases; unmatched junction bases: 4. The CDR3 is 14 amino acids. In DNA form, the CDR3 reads TGCGCCAGCAGTCTTGACAGGGTGAACACTGAAGCTTTCTTT. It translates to CASSLDRVNTEAFF.

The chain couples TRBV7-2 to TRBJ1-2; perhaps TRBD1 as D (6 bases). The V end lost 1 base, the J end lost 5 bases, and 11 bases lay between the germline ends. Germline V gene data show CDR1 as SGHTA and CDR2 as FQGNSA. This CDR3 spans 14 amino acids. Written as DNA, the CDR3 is TGTGCCAGCAGCTTAGGGGGGCACGGTTATGGCTACACCTTC. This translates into CASSLGGHGYGYTF. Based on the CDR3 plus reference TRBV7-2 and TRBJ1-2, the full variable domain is GAGVSQSPSNKVTEKGKDVELRCDPISGHTALYWYRQSLGQGLEFLIYFQGNSAPDKSGLPSDRFSAERTGGSVSTLTIQRTQQEDSAVYLCASSLGGHGYGYTFGSGTRLTVV.

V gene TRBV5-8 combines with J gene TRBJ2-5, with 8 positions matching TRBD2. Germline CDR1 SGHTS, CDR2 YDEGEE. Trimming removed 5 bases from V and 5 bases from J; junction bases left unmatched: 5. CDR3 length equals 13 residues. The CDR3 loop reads CASSNGGAETQYF. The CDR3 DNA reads TGTGCCAGCAGTAACGGGGGGGCCGAGACCCAGTACTTC.

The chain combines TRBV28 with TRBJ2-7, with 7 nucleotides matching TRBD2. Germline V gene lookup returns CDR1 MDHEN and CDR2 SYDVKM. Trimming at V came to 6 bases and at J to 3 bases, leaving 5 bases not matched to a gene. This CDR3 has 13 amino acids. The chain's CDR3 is CASRNGRDYEQYF. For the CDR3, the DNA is TGTGCCAGCAGAAATGGGAGGGACTACGAGCAGTACTTC.

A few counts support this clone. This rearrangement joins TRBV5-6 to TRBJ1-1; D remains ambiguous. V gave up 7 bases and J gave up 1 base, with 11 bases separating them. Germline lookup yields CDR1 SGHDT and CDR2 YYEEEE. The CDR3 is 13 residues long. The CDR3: CASRLGENTEAFF. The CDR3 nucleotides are TGTGCCAGCCGCCTTGGAGAGAACACTGAAGCTTTCTTT. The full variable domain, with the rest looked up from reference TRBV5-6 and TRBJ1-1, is DAGVTQSPTHLIKTRGQQVTLRCSPKSGHDTVSWYQQALGQGPQFIFQYYEEEERQRGNFPDRFSGHQFPNYSSELNVNALLLGDSALYLCASRLGENTEAFFGQGTRLTVV.

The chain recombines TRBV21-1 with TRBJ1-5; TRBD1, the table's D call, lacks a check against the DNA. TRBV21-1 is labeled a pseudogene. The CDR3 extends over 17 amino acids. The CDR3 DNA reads TGTGCCAGCAGCAAATATAGACAGGGATGGTGCAATCAGCCCCAGCATTTT. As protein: CASSKYRQGWCNQPQHF.

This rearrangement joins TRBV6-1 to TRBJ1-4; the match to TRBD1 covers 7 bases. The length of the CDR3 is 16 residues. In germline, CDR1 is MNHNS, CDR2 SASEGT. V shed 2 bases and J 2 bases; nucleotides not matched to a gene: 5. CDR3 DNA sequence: TGTGCCAGCAGTGAAAACCTGGGACAGACTAATGAAAAACTGTTTTTT. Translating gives CASSENLGQTNEKLFF.

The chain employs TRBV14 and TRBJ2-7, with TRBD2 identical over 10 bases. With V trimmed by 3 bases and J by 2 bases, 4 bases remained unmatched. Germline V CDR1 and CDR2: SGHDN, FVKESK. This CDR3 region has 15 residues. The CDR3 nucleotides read TGTGCCAGCAGCCACCTGAGCGGGAGGGCCTACGAGCAGTACTTC. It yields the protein CASSHLSGRAYEQYF.

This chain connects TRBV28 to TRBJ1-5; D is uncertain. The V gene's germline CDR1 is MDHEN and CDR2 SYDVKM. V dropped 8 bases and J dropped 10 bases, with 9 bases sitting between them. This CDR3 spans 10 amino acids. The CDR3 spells CASGSSPQHF. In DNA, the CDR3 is TGTGCCAGCGGGAGTAGCCCCCAGCATTTT. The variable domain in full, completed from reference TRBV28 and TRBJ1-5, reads DVKVTQSSRYLVKRTGEKVFLECVQDMDHENMFWYRQDPGLGLRLIYFSYDVKMKEKGDIPEGYSVSREKKERFSLILESASTNQTSMYLCASGSSPQHFGDGTRLSIL.

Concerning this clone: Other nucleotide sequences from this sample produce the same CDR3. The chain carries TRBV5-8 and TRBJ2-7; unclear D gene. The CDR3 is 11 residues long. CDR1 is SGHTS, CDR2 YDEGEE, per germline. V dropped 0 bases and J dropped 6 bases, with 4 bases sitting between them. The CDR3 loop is CASSLAGEQYF. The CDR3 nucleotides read TGTGCCAGCAGCTTGGCGGGCGAGCAGTACTTC.